Each of the 30 T cell receptor beta chains below was sequenced from the same sample in a study of cytomegalovirus exposure and HLA in healthy donors. The primer mix had 60 Vbeta and 13 Jbeta primers. Using immunoSEQ multiplex PCR, the repertoire was profiled, and TCRdb retains in-frame clones only, with some absent. The sample consists of 75,000 to 90,000 clones, 78% of them appearing once. Sequencing input: PBMCs. The receptors come from a male donor in good health and CMV-seropositive.

The V gene is TRBV4-3, the J gene TRBJ1-1; the D is unclear. The V and J ends lost 1 base and 6 bases respectively, with 12 bases between them. This CDR3 contains 14 residues. In germline, CDR1 is LGHNA, CDR2 YSLEER. CDR3 bases: TGCGCCAGCAGCCAAGTGGAACCGGGGTCTGAAGCTTTCTTT. Encoded protein: CASSQVEPGSEAFF.

The V gene is TRBV1, the J gene TRBJ1-1; TRBD1 is the table's D call, not checked against the DNA. TRBV1 has pseudogene status. This CDR3 spans 23 amino acids. The CDR3 DNA follows: TGCACCAGCAGCCAAGCCTTATCCCTACCAGGACAGAATACCATCATGCCGAACACTGAAGCTTTCTTT. Encoded protein: CTSSQALSLPGQNTIMPNTEAFF.

The table lists this clone with a few counts. The V and J genes are TRBV18 and TRBJ2-7; 11 bases are shared with TRBD2. This CDR3 comprises 15 residues. Germline CDR1 reads KGHSH; CDR2 reads LQKENI. The trim removed 0 bases at V and 4 bases at J, leaving 2 bases unmatched. The CDR3: CASSPPGLADYEQYF. The CDR3 DNA reads TGTGCCAGCTCACCACCGGGACTAGCGGATTACGAGCAGTACTTC. Complete variable domain (other parts from reference TRBV18 and TRBJ2-7): NAGVMQNPRHLVRRRGQEARLRCSPMKGHSHVYWYRQLPEEGLKFMVYLQKENIIDESGMPKERFSAEFPKEGPSILRIQQVVRGDSAAYFCASSPPGLADYEQYFGPGTRLTVT.

This clone was detected only once. The genes are TRBV7-9 and TRBJ2-1; a possible D gene is TRBD2 (5 bases). Germline CDR1 SEHNR, CDR2 FQNEAQ (reference sequence). V lost 2 bases, J lost 8 bases, and 10 bases lay in between. This CDR3 region has 13 residues. The CDR3 spells CASSLRGIDEQFF. The CDR3 DNA reads as TGTGCCAGCAGCTTACGGGGTATCGATGAGCAGTTCTTC.

The chain recombines TRBV28 with TRBJ2-2; the match to TRBD2 covers 7 bases. Trimming cost V 4 bases and J 7 bases; bases outside gene matches: 6. Germline CDR1 reads MDHEN; CDR2 reads SYDVKM. There are 14 residues in the CDR3. CDR3 protein: CASSWTSRNGELFF. CDR3 DNA: TGTGCCAGCAGTTGGACTAGTAGGAACGGGGAGCTGTTTTTT.

This clone was counted a few times. This chain uses TRBV6-5 with TRBJ2-7, with 7 bases aligning to TRBD1. The CDR3 spans 13 residues. The ends lost 9 bases at V and 6 bases at J; junction bases unmatched: 11. Per the germline V gene, CDR1 is MNHEY and CDR2 is SVGAGI. CDR3 sequence: CASGQVRSSEQYF. Here the CDR3 DNA reads TGTGCCAGTGGACAGGTGAGATCTAGCGAGCAGTACTTC.

The chain couples TRBV7-9 to TRBJ1-4; D is undetermined. CDR1 and CDR2 from the germline V gene are SEHNR and FQNEAQ (reference sequence). V dropped 1 base and J dropped 8 bases, with 11 bases sitting between them. The CDR3 sequence is 14 residues long. The CDR3 coding sequence is TGTGCCAGCAGCTTAGTCGCAGTTAGCGAAAAACTGTTTTTT. Translating gives CASSLVAVSEKLFF.

The rearrangement joins TRBV5-6 to TRBJ2-7; TRBD1 might be the D (6 bases). V lost 4 bases to trimming and J lost 3 bases, with 14 bases between them. The germline CDR1 and CDR2 sequences are SGHDT and YYEEEE. There are 14 residues in the CDR3. The CDR3 sequence: CASSTTGTIYEQYF. In DNA, the CDR3 is TGTGCCAGCAGCACCACAGGGACCATCTACGAGCAGTACTTC.

The gene calls are TRBV4-3 and TRBJ2-1; weak D call: TRBD1 (6 bases). The CDR3 runs to 16 residues. Germline-derived CDR1 and CDR2 are LGHNA and YSLEER. Trimming cost V 1 base and J 5 bases, with 15 bases left between them. CDR3 in amino acids: CASSQGGAGADNEQFF. The DNA for the CDR3 is TGCGCCAGCAGCCAAGGAGGGGCAGGGGCAGACAATGAGCAGTTCTTC.

The chain joins TRBV18 to TRBJ2-5; no clear D gene. V was cut by 3 bases and J by 2 bases, with 7 bases left in between. Germline V gene data show CDR1 as KGHSH and CDR2 as LQKENI. This CDR3 region has 13 residues. In nucleotides, the CDR3 is TGTGCCAGCTCACCCGGAGTTCAAGAGACCCAGTACTTC. Its protein is CASSPGVQETQYF. Full variable domain (missing parts from reference TRBV18 and TRBJ2-5): NAGVMQNPRHLVRRRGQEARLRCSPMKGHSHVYWYRQLPEEGLKFMVYLQKENIIDESGMPKERFSAEFPKEGPSILRIQQVVRGDSAAYFCASSPGVQETQYFGPGTRLLVL.

The chain employs TRBV5-1 and TRBJ2-6, with D tentatively TRBD2 (6 bases). The CDR3 spans 18 residues. The germline V gene encodes CDR1 SGHRS and CDR2 YFSETQ. Trimming shortened V by 3 bases and J by 0 bases, and 16 bases separated the two germline ends. The CDR3 spells CASSYSGITYSGANVLTF. DNA of the CDR3: TGCGCCAGCAGCTATAGCGGTATTACCTACTCTGGGGCCAACGTCCTGACTTTC.

The V gene is TRBV25-1, the J gene TRBJ2-3, with TRBD2 matching over 9 bases. Germline V gene lookup returns CDR1 MGHDK and CDR2 SYGVNS. V lost 8 bases, J lost 13 bases, and 10 bases stayed unmatched. The CDR3 is made up of 12 amino acids. The CDR3 DNA is TGTGCCAGCGGATTTAGCGGGAGCGCGGAGTATTTT. This translates into CASGFSGSAEYF.

J is TRBJ2-3 and V is TRBV19; D is unresolved. The germline V gene encodes CDR1 LNHDA and CDR2 SQIVND (reference sequence). CDR3 size: 14 residues. The V gene lost 5 bases and the J gene lost 4 bases, with 13 bases spanning the gap. CDR3 sequence reads: CASSLMAEADTQYF. The CDR3 DNA is TGTGCCAGTAGTCTCATGGCCGAGGCAGATACGCAGTATTTT.

The chain joins TRBV11-2 to TRBJ2-7, with 9 bases identical to TRBD1. With 1 base clipped from V and 3 bases from J, the junction kept 7 bases outside the gene matches. From germline, CDR1 is SGHAT and CDR2 FQNNGV. The CDR3 runs to 16 residues. The CDR3 DNA sequence: TGTGCCAGCAGCTTAGCATTGGGACAGGGTTTCTACGAGCAGTACTTC. This gives the protein CASSLALGQGFYEQYF. Using reference TRBV11-2 and TRBJ2-7 for the parts outside the CDR3, the full variable domain is EAGVAQSPRYKIIEKRQSVAFWCNPISGHATLYWYQQILGQGPKLLIQFQNNGVVDDSQLPKDRFSAERLKGVDSTLKIQPAKLEDSAVYLCASSLALGQGFYEQYFGPGTRLTVT.

This clone occurred a few times. The rearrangement uses TRBV6-6 and TRBJ2-3; 9 bases align to TRBD2. Trimming took 6 bases from V and 4 from J; bases not matched to a gene: 11. The CDR3 is made up of 16 amino acids. Per the germline V gene, CDR1 is MNHNY and CDR2 is SVGAGI (reference sequence). The CDR3, as DNA: TGTGCCAGCAGAAAAGGGACTAGCAAGTTGGCAGATACGCAGTATTTT. As protein: CASRKGTSKLADTQYF.

This chain connects TRBV9 to TRBJ2-7; D is perhaps TRBD2 (5 bases). The CDR3 has 13 residues. The V end lost 0 bases, the J end lost 6 bases, and 10 bases lay between the germline ends. The germline CDR1 and CDR2 sequences are SGDLS and YYNGEE. The CDR3 DNA is TGTGCCAGCAGCGTAGGCGGGCGAAGCGAGCAGTACTTC. It specifies CASSVGGRSEQYF. Full variable domain (remainder filled in from reference TRBV9 and TRBJ2-7): DSGVTQTPKHLITATGQRVTLRCSPRSGDLSVYWYQQSLDQGLQFLIQYYNGEERAKGNILERFSAQQFPDLHSELNLSSLELGDSALYFCASSVGGRSEQYFGPGTRLTVT.

The rearrangement uses TRBV14 and TRBJ1-4; 7 nucleotides align to TRBD1. The V gene's germline CDR1 is SGHDN and CDR2 FVKESK. The V and J ends lost 3 bases and 7 bases, in that order; junction bases with no gene match: 5. The CDR3 covers 14 residues. In DNA, the CDR3 is TGTGCCAGCAGCCAGTTACAGGGGCGTGAAAAACTGTTTTTT. As protein: CASSQLQGREKLFF.

The genes are TRBV4-1 and TRBJ2-7; 8 positions agree with TRBD1. CDR1 is MGHRA and CDR2 is YSYEKL in the germline V gene. CDR3 length: 17 residues. V lost 9 bases and J lost 1; bases outside the gene matches: 17. The CDR3 DNA reads TGCGCCAGTTCCCGACTGGGCGGGACAGGTCTATCCTACGAGCAGTACTTC. Protein product: CASSRLGGTGLSYEQYF.

The chain has TRBV13 and TRBJ2-1, with D perhaps TRBD2 (5 bases). This CDR3 contains 16 residues. CDR1 and CDR2 from the germline V gene are PRHDT and FYEKMQ (reference sequence). With 4 bases removed from V and 5 bases from J, the gap between germline ends came to 18 bases. CDR3 residues: CASSSRLRAKNNEQFF. In nucleotides, the CDR3 is TGTGCCAGCAGCTCTCGGTTGAGGGCGAAAAACAATGAGCAGTTCTTC.

The chain links TRBV6-5 to TRBJ1-4, with TRBD1 matching 7 bases. CDR1 is MNHEY, CDR2 SVGAGI, per germline. CDR3 length equals 15 residues. Trimming removed 4 bases from V and 5 bases from J; junction bases left unmatched: 7. CDR3 residues: CASSSAGTANEKLFF. DNA for the CDR3: TGTGCCAGCAGTTCCGCCGGGACAGCAAATGAAAAACTGTTTTTT.

The sample holds a few counts of this clone. This rearrangement joins TRBV13 to TRBJ2-1; 8 bases match TRBD2. Unmatched junction bases numbered 4, after V lost 3 bases and J lost 6 bases. The CDR3 has 14 residues. CDR1 is PRHDT and CDR2 is FYEKMQ in the germline V gene (reference sequence). In DNA form, the CDR3 reads TGTGCCAGCAGCTTGGGCGGGGGGATCAATGAGCAGTTCTTC. It specifies CASSLGGGINEQFF.

The chain joins TRBV10-3 to TRBJ1-1, with no clear D. This CDR3 has 15 amino acids. Trimming cost V 0 bases and J 5 bases, with 13 bases left between them. The germline CDR1 and CDR2 sequences are ENHRY and SYGVKD. The DNA for the CDR3 is TGTGCCATCAGTGAGTCGACATTTCGGCAGACTGAAGCTTTCTTT. Amino acids: CAISESTFRQTEAFF.

V and J are TRBV2 and TRBJ1-6, with 7 bases identical to TRBD1. Germline lookup yields CDR1 SNHLY and CDR2 FYNNEI. CDR3 size: 12 residues. The V segment lost 7 bases and the J segment 13 bases; nucleotides outside the gene matches: 7. The CDR3 sequence is CASTLDRAPLHF. The CDR3 region has the DNA TGTGCCAGCACCCTAGACAGGGCGCCCCTCCACTTT.

A few counts support this clone. The rearrangement uses TRBV19 and TRBJ2-1; a possible D gene is TRBD1 (5 bases). The germline V gene encodes CDR1 LNHDA and CDR2 SQIVND (reference sequence). Trimming stripped 3 bases from V and 9 bases from J, with 18 bases between. The CDR3 length is 15 residues. The CDR3 loop reads CASSMGPTPQCEQFF. DNA of the CDR3: TGTGCCAGTAGTATGGGGCCGACCCCTCAATGTGAGCAGTTCTTC.

The V and J genes are TRBV29-1 and TRBJ1-1; 7 bases line up with TRBD1. This CDR3 is 14 amino acids long. Germline assignment: CDR1 SQVTM and CDR2 ANQGSEA. The junction had 13 bases not matched to a gene; V was cut back by 7 bases and J by 5 bases. In nucleotides, the CDR3 is TGCAGCGCACAGGGGACAATGGGCGGGACTGAAGCTTTCTTT. This sequence encodes CSAQGTMGGTEAFF.

V usage is TRBV29-1 and J usage is TRBJ1-1; D is undetermined. This CDR3 contains 14 residues. The germline gives CDR1 SQVTM, CDR2 ANQGSEA. V was pared by 5 bases and J by 1 base, with 14 bases between. The CDR3 DNA follows: TGCAGCGTTCTAAATCTCCGAAGGAACACTGAAGCTTTCTTT. It encodes CSVLNLRRNTEAFF.

The gene calls are TRBV9 and TRBJ2-3; D is ambiguous. V was shortened by 0 bases and J by 0 bases, with 5 bases between the two germline ends. Germline values: CDR1 SGDLS, CDR2 YYNGEE. This CDR3 is built from 14 residues. The CDR3 loop reads CASSVGSSTDTQYF. CDR3 nucleotide sequence: TGTGCCAGCAGCGTAGGTAGTAGCACAGATACGCAGTATTTT.

This sequence joins TRBV6-5 and TRBJ2-7, with D hard to call. With 0 bases removed from V and 3 bases from J, the gap between germline ends came to 6 bases. This CDR3 is 13 amino acids long. The germline CDR1 and CDR2 sequences are MNHEY and SVGAGI. CDR3 coding DNA: TGTGCCAGCAGTTACTCCAGTCGCTACGAGCAGTACTTC. This gives the protein CASSYSSRYEQYF.

The rearrangement uses TRBV9 and TRBJ1-6; D remains ambiguous. Trimming stripped 5 bases from V and 12 bases from J, with 12 bases between. The CDR3 length is 12 residues. Per the germline V gene, CDR1 is SGDLS and CDR2 is YYNGEE. Here the CDR3 reads CASRRTGEPLHF. The DNA for the CDR3 is TGTGCCAGCAGGCGGACGGGAGAACCCCTCCACTTT. Combining the CDR3 with reference TRBV9 and TRBJ1-6 gives the whole variable domain DSGVTQTPKHLITATGQRVTLRCSPRSGDLSVYWYQQSLDQGLQFLIQYYNGEERAKGNILERFSAQQFPDLHSELNLSSLELGDSALYFCASRRTGEPLHFGNGTRLTVT.

CDR3 coding DNA: TGCAGCGTTGGAGAAGGCGGGGTATACCAAGAGACCCAGTACTTC. Protein product: CSVGEGGVYQETQYF. The rearrangement uses TRBV29-1 and TRBJ2-5; weak D call: TRBD2 (6 bases). This CDR3 is 15 amino acids long. The V end lost 4 bases, the J end lost 0 bases, and 15 bases lay between the germline ends. Germline assignment: CDR1 SQVTM and CDR2 ANQGSEA.